The subject of this entry is one T cell receptor (beta chain). The PCR had 60 Vbeta and 13 Jbeta primers. As handled by the study authors: Later work found roughly 80 million unique TCR beta chains, with some 11 million shared. Sequencing was performed with immunoSEQ multiplex PCR; in TCRdb, only in-frame clones are kept and a portion is missing. V, J and clone size were drawn from that table, and D and trimming were deduced from the DNA. The specimen's table records under 200,000 clones. With 4 bases clipped from V and 0 bases from J, the junction kept 14 bases outside the gene matches. CDR3 size: 19 residues. Per germline, CDR1 MDHEN and CDR2 SYDVKM. The record originates from a study of cytomegalovirus exposure and HLA in healthy donors.

Sequenced material: PBMCs. The receptor was isolated from a man aged 30 to 45 in good health and CMV-seronegative. The chain employs TRBV28 and TRBJ2-1; 8 bases agree with TRBD2. This CDR3 reads CASSSGGSGASSSYNEQFF. The CDR3 region has the DNA TGTGCCAGCAGTTCGGGGGGTAGCGGGGCTTCTAGCTCCTACAATGAGCAGTTCTTC.